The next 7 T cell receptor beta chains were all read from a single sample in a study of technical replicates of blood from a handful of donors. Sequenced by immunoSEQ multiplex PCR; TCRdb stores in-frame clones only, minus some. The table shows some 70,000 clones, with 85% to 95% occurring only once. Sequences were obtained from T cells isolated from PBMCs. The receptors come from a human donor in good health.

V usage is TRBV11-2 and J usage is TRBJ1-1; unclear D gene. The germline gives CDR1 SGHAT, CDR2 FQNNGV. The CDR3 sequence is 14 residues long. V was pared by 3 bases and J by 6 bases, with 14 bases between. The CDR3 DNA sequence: TGTGCCAGCAGCTTTTTCATGGAGGGAGCTGAAGCTTTCTTT. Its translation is CASSFFMEGAEAFF.

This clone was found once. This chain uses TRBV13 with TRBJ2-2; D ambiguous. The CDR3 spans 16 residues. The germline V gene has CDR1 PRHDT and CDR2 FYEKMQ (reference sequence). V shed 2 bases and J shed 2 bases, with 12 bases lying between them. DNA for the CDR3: TGTGCCAGCAGCTTACACAGTCAGTTCAACACCGGGGAGCTGTTTTTT. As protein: CASSLHSQFNTGELFF.

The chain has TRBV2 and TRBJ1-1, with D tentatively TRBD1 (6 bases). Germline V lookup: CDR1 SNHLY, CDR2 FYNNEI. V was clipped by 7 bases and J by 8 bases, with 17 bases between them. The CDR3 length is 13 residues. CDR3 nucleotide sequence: TGTGCCAGCAAGCCGGCTAACAGGGCCGAAGCTTTCTTT. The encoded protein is CASKPANRAEAFF.

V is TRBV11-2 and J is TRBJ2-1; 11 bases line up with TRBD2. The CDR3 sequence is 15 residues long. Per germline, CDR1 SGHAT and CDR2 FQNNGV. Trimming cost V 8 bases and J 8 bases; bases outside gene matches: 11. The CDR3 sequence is CASGSLAGVVHEQFF. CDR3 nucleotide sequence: TGTGCCAGCGGATCACTAGCGGGAGTTGTCCATGAGCAGTTCTTC. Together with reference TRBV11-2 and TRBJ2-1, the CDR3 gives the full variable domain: EAGVAQSPRYKIIEKRQSVAFWCNPISGHATLYWYQQILGQGPKLLIQFQNNGVVDDSQLPKDRFSAERLKGVDSTLKIQPAKLEDSAVYLCASGSLAGVVHEQFFGPGTRLTVL.

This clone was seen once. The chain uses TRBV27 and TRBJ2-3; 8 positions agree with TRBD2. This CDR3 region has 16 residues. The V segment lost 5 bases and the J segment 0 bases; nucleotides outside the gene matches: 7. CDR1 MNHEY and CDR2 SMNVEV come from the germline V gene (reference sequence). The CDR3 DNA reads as TGTGCCAGCAGTCCGTTAGCGGGATCTAGCACAGATACGCAGTATTTT. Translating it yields CASSPLAGSSTDTQYF.

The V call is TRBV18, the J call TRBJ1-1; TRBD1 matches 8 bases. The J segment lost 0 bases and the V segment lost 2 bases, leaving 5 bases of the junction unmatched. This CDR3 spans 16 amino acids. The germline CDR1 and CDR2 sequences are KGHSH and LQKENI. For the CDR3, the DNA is TGTGCCAGCTCACCAGGGCAGGGGGCGTTGAACACTGAAGCTTTCTTT. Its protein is CASSPGQGALNTEAFF. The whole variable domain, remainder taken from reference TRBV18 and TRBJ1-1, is NAGVMQNPRHLVRRRGQEARLRCSPMKGHSHVYWYRQLPEEGLKFMVYLQKENIIDESGMPKERFSAEFPKEGPSILRIQQVVRGDSAAYFCASSPGQGALNTEAFFGQGTRLTVV.

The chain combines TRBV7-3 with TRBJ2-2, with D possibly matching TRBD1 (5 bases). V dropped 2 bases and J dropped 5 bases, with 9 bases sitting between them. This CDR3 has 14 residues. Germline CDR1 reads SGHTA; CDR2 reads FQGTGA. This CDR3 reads CASSLGAETGELFF. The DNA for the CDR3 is TGTGCCAGCAGCTTAGGGGCTGAAACCGGGGAGCTGTTTTTT. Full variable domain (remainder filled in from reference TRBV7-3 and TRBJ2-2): GAGVSQTPSNKVTEKGKYVELRCDPISGHTALYWYRQSLGQGPEFLIYFQGTGAADDSGLPNDRFFAVRPEGSVSTLKIQRTERGDSAVYLCASSLGAETGELFFGEGSRLTVL.